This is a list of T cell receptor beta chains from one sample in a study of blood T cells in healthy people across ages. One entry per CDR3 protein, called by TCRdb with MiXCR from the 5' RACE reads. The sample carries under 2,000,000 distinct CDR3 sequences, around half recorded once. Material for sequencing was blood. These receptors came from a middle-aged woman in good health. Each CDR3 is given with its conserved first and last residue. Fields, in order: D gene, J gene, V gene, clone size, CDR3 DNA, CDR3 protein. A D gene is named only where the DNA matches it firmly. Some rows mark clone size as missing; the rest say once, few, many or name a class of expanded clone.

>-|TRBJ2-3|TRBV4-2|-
TGTGCCAGCGGCACGGTCGGGGAATCCACAGATACGCAGTATTTT
CASGTVGESTDTQYF
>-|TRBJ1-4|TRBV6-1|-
TGTGCCGGATCAACACGGGGGGCGGGAGAAAAACTGTTTTTT
CAGSTRGAGEKLFF
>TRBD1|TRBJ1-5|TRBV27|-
TGTGCCAGCAGTACGGCAGGGGGCTTGCAGCCCCAGCATTTT
CASSTAGGLQPQHF
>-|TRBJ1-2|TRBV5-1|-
TGCGCCAGCAGCTCCCAGGGACTGAGTAACTATGGCTACACCTTC
CASSSQGLSNYGYTF
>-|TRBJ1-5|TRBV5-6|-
TGTGCCAGCAGCTTGTTTAGAGGGGAAGGCAATCAGCCCCAGCATTTT
CASSLFRGEGNQPQHF
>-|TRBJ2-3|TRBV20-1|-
TGCAGTGCTAGACGGGCCAGAGACCGTACAGATACGCAGTATTTT
CSARRARDRTDTQYF
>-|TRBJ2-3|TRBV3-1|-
TGTGCCAGCAGCCAGTCCCGACAGAGTGGGCAGTATTTT
CASSQSRQSGQYF
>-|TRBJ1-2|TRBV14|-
TGTGCCAGCAGCCAAGTGGGGAGCTATGGCTACACCTTC
CASSQVGSYGYTF
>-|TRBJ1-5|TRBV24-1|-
TGTGCCACCAGTGGGGGAGGTCAGCCCCAGCATTTT
CATSGGGQPQHF
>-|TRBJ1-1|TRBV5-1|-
TGCGCCAGCAGCTTGGGACAGTCCTACACTGAAGCTTTCTTT
CASSLGQSYTEAFF
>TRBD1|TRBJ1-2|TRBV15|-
TGTGCCACCAGCAGAGTATCTCAGGGGGTCCTTGGCTACACCTTC
CATSRVSQGVLGYTF
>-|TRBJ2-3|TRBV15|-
TGTGCCACGGCGGAGGCGGGTGGCACAGATACGCAGTATTTT
CATAEAGGTDTQYF
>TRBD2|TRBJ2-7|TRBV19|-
TGTGCCAGTAGTATAGGGGGAGGGTACCCCTACGAGCAGTACTTC
CASSIGGGYPYEQYF
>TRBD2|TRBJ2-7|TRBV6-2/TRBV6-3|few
TGTGCCAGCCGAACTAGCGGGACCACCTACGAGCAGTACTTC
CASRTSGTTYEQYF
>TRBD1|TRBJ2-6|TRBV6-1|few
TGTGCCAGCAATAGACAGGGCTCTGGGGCCAACGTCCTGACTTTC
CASNRQGSGANVLTF
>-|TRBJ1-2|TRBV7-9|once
TGTGCCAGCAGCGTAGCGACGGGGGGTCGAGGCACCTTC
CASSVATGGRGTF
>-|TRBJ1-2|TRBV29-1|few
TGCAGCGTTGAAATAGACAGGCGGTATGGCTACACCTTC
CSVEIDRRYGYTF
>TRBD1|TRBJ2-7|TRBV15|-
TGTGCCACCAGCCTACGGGACAGGGATCTCCCCTACTACGAGCAGTACTTC
CATSLRDRDLPYYEQYF
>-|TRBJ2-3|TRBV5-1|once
TGCGCCAGCAGCTTGGGGGGTGGCACAGCTACGCAGTATTTT
CASSLGGGTATQYF
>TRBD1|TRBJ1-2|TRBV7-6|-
TGTGCCAGCAGCTTAACAGGGGCAGAGGGCTACACCTTC
CASSLTGAEGYTF
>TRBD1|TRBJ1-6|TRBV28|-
TGTGCCAGCAACCGACCGGGACAGGGTTTTCCCCTCCACTTT
CASNRPGQGFPLHF
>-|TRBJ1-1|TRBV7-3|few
TGTGCCAGCAGCTTCCAGGGGTCGACTGAAGCTTTCTTT
CASSFQGSTEAFF
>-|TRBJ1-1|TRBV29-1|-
TGCACCCTCGGGCTGGTGAACACTGAAGCTTTCTTT
CTLGLVNTEAFF
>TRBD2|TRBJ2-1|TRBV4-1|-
TGCGCCAGCAGCGAGGGACTAGCGCCCAATGAGCAGTTCTTC
CASSEGLAPNEQFF